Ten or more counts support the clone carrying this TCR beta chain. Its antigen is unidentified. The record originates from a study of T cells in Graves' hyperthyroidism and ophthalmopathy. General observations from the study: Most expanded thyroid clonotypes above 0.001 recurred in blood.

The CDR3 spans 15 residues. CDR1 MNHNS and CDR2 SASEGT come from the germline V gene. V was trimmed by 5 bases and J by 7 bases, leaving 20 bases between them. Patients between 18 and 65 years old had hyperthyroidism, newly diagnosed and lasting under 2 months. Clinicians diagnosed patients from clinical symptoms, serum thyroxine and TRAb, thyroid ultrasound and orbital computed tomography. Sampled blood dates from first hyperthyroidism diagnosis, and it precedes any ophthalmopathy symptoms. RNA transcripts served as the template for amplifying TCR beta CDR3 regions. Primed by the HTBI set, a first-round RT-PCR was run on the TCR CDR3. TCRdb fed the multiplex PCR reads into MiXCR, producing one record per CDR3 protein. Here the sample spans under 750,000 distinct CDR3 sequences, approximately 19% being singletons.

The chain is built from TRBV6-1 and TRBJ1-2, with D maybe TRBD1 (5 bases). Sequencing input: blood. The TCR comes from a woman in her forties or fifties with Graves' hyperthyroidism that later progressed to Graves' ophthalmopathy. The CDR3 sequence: CASSPWTLTLGGYTF. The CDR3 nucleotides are TGTGCCAGCAGTCCATGGACATTGACCCTCGGTGGCTACACCTTC.